The entry below describes one T cell receptor beta chain. The protocol was immunoSEQ multiplex PCR, while the TCRdb copy is restricted to in-frame clones and leaves out a portion. The sample records tens of thousands of clones, over 85% being singletons. This specimen comes from a study of T cell changes during pregnancy in multiple sclerosis. The CDR3 runs 14 residues. Germline CDR1 and CDR2: LGHNA and YSLEER. With V trimmed by 2 bases and J by 1 base, 2 bases remained unmatched. This TCR was recovered from a female donor with multiple sclerosis, enrolled in a pregnancy study. The chain couples TRBV4-3 to TRBJ2-7; 7 bases agree with TRBD1. The sample here was peripheral blood, taken in the first trimester of pregnancy. The CDR3 is CASSQRQGSYEQYF. The CDR3 coding sequence is TGCGCCAGCAGCCAACGACAGGGATCCTACGAGCAGTACTTC.